These T cell receptor beta chains were read from a single sample in a study of breast tumors, draining lymph nodes, adjacent tissues. TCRdb processed the multiplex PCR reads anew with MiXCR; each CDR3 protein has one entry. The sample carries more than 85,000 distinct CDR3 sequences, 21% recorded once. The sequenced material came from axillary lymph node tissue. These receptors all come from a female donor with breast cancer. Some clones in this sample may be carry-over from other donors' samples. Both conserved end residues are part of each CDR3. The D gene is left open where the match is weak. Clone size, where shown, is once, few, many, or a class for clones that have expanded.

j_call,cdr3_length,d_call,clone_size,v_call,cdr3_aa,cdr3_nt
TRBJ2-5,11,NA,many,TRBV2,CASSSRETQYF,TGTGCCAGCAGTTCCAGGGAGACCCAGTACTTC
TRBJ2-1,15,NA,many,TRBV20-1,CSARDRGESYNEQFF,TGCAGTGCTAGAGATAGGGGGGAATCCTACAATGAGCAGTTCTTC
TRBJ2-1,14,NA,NA,TRBV25-1,CASRGGAEHNEQFF,TGTGCCAGCAGGGGGGGCGCGGAACACAATGAGCAGTTCTTC
TRBJ2-1,15,NA,few,TRBV19,CASSSGGRAYNEQFF,TGTGCCAGTAGTTCCGGGGGCCGGGCCTACAATGAGCAGTTCTTC
TRBJ1-5,14,NA,many,TRBV6-1,CASKLNGSNQPQHF,TGTGCCAGCAAATTGAACGGTAGCAATCAGCCCCAGCATTTT
TRBJ2-7,12,NA,medium-sized,TRBV20-1,CSARNIPYEQYF,TGCAGTGCTAGGAATATCCCCTACGAGCAGTACTTC
TRBJ2-5,16,TRBD1,many,TRBV2,CASRRRQGSAKETQYF,TGTGCCAGCAGACGCAGACAGGGTAGCGCCAAAGAGACCCAGTACTTC
TRBJ1-6,16,NA,few,TRBV28,CASSLMGASYNSPLHF,TGTGCCAGCAGTTTGATGGGGGCCTCCTATAATTCACCCCTCCACTTT
TRBJ1-2,13,NA,NA,TRBV27,CASSPAGPYGYTF,TGTGCCAGCAGTCCCGCGGGTCCCTATGGCTACACCTTC
TRBJ2-1,14,TRBD1,many,TRBV5-1,CASSSGQSNNEQFF,TGCGCCAGCAGCTCGGGACAGTCCAACAATGAGCAGTTCTTC
TRBJ1-4,16,TRBD1,many,TRBV11-2,CASSSRQGAANEKLFF,TGTGCCAGCAGCTCAAGACAGGGGGCCGCTAATGAAAAACTGTTTTTT
TRBJ1-5,16,NA,few,TRBV19,CASSILSGSSNQPQHF,TGTGCCAGTAGTATATTATCGGGGAGTAGCAATCAGCCCCAGCATTTT
TRBJ2-5,15,TRBD1,many,TRBV7-8,CASSLATGVGETQYF,TGTGCCAGCAGCCTCGCGACAGGGGTGGGGGAGACCCAGTACTTC
TRBJ2-7,14,TRBD1,many,TRBV6-6,CASSYSKGAYEQYF,TGTGCCAGCAGTTACTCGAAGGGGGCATACGAGCAGTACTTC
TRBJ1-1,17,NA,once,TRBV10-3,CAIKEDFLHTGGVEAFF,TGTGCCATCAAAGAGGACTTCCTACACACTGGAGGTGTTGAAGCTTTCTTT
TRBJ1-3,16,TRBD1,many,TRBV5-1,CASSTTGGASGNTIYF,TGCGCCAGCAGCACTACAGGGGGCGCATCTGGAAACACCATATATTTT
TRBJ1-6,14,NA,many,TRBV30,CAWRVPGGGSPLHF,TGTGCCTGGAGGGTCCCGGGGGGAGGTTCACCCCTCCACTTT
TRBJ2-3,14,TRBD2,many,TRBV20-1,CSARLAGNTDTQYF,TGCAGTGCTAGGCTAGCGGGGAACACAGATACGCAGTATTTT
TRBJ1-2,12,NA,many,TRBV7-2,CASSLVRYSYTF,TGTGCCAGCAGCTTAGTGCGATACAGCTACACCTTC
TRBJ2-1,16,NA,many,TRBV7-2,CASSLGVSRYSDEQFF,TGTGCCAGCAGCTTAGGGGTTAGCCGTTATTCGGATGAGCAGTTCTTC
TRBJ2-7,14,TRBD1,many,TRBV5-6,CASSRDRGLHEQYF,TGTGCCAGCAGTCGGGACAGGGGACTACACGAGCAGTACTTC
TRBJ2-7,12,TRBD1,many,TRBV11-2,CASSKDRDEQYF,TGTGCCAGCAGCAAGGACAGGGACGAGCAGTACTTC
TRBJ1-4,16,TRBD1,NA,TRBV5-1,CASSLGGTGGNEKLFF,TGCGCCAGCAGCCTTGGTGGGACAGGAGGTAATGAAAAACTGTTTTTT
TRBJ2-5,15,NA,many,TRBV7-9,CASSLAHSIQETQYF,TGTGCCAGCAGCTTAGCGCACAGTATACAAGAGACCCAGTACTTC
TRBJ2-7,12,NA,many,TRBV2,CASSRETYEQYF,TGTGCCAGCAGCCGGGAAACCTACGAGCAGTACTTC
TRBJ2-3,15,TRBD2,many,TRBV6-1,CASSPRLAGTDTQYF,TGTGCCAGCAGTCCCCGACTAGCGGGAACAGATACGCAGTATTTT
TRBJ1-4,15,NA,few,TRBV30,CAWRPVISTNEKLFF,TGTGCCTGGAGGCCCGTCATTTCAACTAATGAAAAACTGTTTTTT
TRBJ2-3,16,TRBD2,NA,TRBV3-1,CASSHRTSGSRDTQYF,TGTGCCAGCAGCCATCGGACTAGCGGGAGTCGAGATACGCAGTATTTT
TRBJ2-7,14,NA,many,TRBV28,CASSLSGPTYEQYF,TGTGCCAGCAGTTTGAGCGGGCCGACCTACGAGCAGTACTTC
TRBJ2-7,14,NA,many,TRBV5-6,CASSLDILPYEQYF,TGTGCCAGCAGCTTGGACATACTCCCCTACGAGCAGTACTTC
TRBJ2-2,16,TRBD1,many,TRBV12-3/TRBV12-4,CASTPMGQGFSGELFF,TGTGCCAGCACCCCAATGGGACAGGGGTTCTCCGGGGAGCTGTTTTTT
TRBJ1-5,14,NA,many,TRBV11-3,CASSPLGGIQPQHF,TGTGCCAGCAGCCCCCTAGGGGGGATTCAGCCCCAGCATTTT
TRBJ2-3,14,NA,many,TRBV5-1,CASVRFSSTDTQYF,TGCGCCAGCGTCAGATTTTCTAGCACAGATACGCAGTATTTT
TRBJ2-7,15,NA,many,TRBV14,CASSQDAGVSYEQYF,TGTGCCAGCAGCCAAGACGCAGGGGTCTCCTACGAGCAGTACTTC
TRBJ1-2,12,NA,NA,TRBV2,CASRKEGDGYTF,TGTGCCAGCAGAAAAGAGGGGGATGGCTACACCTTC
TRBJ2-7,13,NA,NA,TRBV29-1,CSVGGGDGYEQYF,TGCAGCGTCGGTGGAGGGGATGGCTACGAGCAGTACTTC
TRBJ2-1,12,NA,many,TRBV5-1,CASSADRSEQFF,TGCGCCAGCAGCGCCGACAGGAGTGAGCAGTTCTTC
TRBJ2-2,14,NA,many,TRBV10-3,CASRGAHSTGELFF,TGTGCCAGCAGGGGGGCGCATAGCACCGGGGAGCTGTTTTTT
TRBJ1-4,14,TRBD1,many,TRBV6-6,CASSYAGGDEKLFF,TGTGCCAGCAGTTACGCAGGGGGGGATGAAAAACTGTTTTTT
TRBJ1-3,13,NA,many,TRBV4-2,CASSQEGYSTIYF,TGTGCCAGCAGCCAAGAGGGTTATAGCACCATATATTTT
TRBJ2-1,16,NA,many,TRBV4-1,CASSQEEYSSYNEQFF,TGCGCCAGCAGCCAAGAGGAGTACAGCTCCTACAATGAGCAGTTCTTC
TRBJ1-3,16,NA,many,TRBV5-1,CASSPWGDNSGNTIYF,TGCGCCAGCAGCCCCTGGGGGGACAACTCTGGAAACACCATATATTTT
TRBJ1-2,13,NA,many,TRBV7-3,CASSLSPDPRPTF,TGTGCCAGCAGCTTATCCCCGGACCCGAGGCCCACCTTC
TRBJ2-3,15,TRBD2,NA,TRBV19,CASSTRGGPTDTQYF,TGTGCCAGTAGTACACGGGGGGGACCCACAGATACGCAGTATTTT
TRBJ1-5,15,NA,NA,TRBV28,CASSLQGGGNQPQHF,TGTGCCAGCAGTTTACAGGGAGGGGGCAATCAGCCCCAGCATTTT
TRBJ2-1,16,NA,many,TRBV4-1,CASSRTLAQNYNEQFF,TGCGCCAGCAGCCGCACCCTAGCGCAAAATTACAATGAGCAGTTCTTC
TRBJ1-4,15,TRBD1,few,TRBV28,CASRTGKGRGEKLFF,TGTGCCAGCAGGACAGGGAAGGGGCGGGGTGAAAAACTGTTTTTT
TRBJ1-5,15,TRBD1,many,TRBV19,CASSRGGQGTQPQHF,TGTGCCAGTAGTAGGGGGGGACAGGGTACTCAGCCCCAGCATTTT